Many counts were recorded for the clone carrying this T cell receptor beta chain. Its antigen is still unknown. This CDR3 has 15 residues. Germline values: CDR1 MDHEN, CDR2 SYDVKM. The V end lost 10 bases, the J end lost 2 bases, and 18 bases lay between the germline ends. The sample comes from a study of naive and memory T cell subsets. An equimolar mix of two oligonucleotides served as the beta constant-region primer for TRBC1 and TRBC2. Four rounds of PCR amplified the ligated cDNA using nested alpha and beta constant-region primers plus SP2. TCRdb fed the UMI-ligation and nested PCR reads into MiXCR, producing one record per CDR3 protein. This repertoire shows about 150,000 distinct CDR3 sequences, about 20% found once; its top ten account for around 0.097%. Regarding the study as a whole: In naive cells, over 95% of TCR sequences were seen only once. A few larger clonotypes appeared in naive repertoires, especially CD8, possibly memory cells re-expressing CD45RA. Naive and memory repertoire findings lacked a ground truth for validation.

This sequence was found in a human donor in good health. The genes are TRBV28 and TRBJ1-5; D may be TRBD1 (5 bases). The sequenced sample was naive CD4+ T cells from blood. CDR3 DNA sequence: TGTGCCATCACAAACCGGTTGGGGCGCAATCAGCCCCAGCATTTT. Residues: CAITNRLGRNQPQHF.